The clone carrying this T cell receptor beta chain was observed a few times. Its antigen is unknown. The protocol was immunoSEQ multiplex PCR, while the TCRdb copy is restricted to in-frame clones and leaves out a portion. Counted here are about 200,000 clones, about 79% occurring once; the ten biggest clones make up 13%. This sample is drawn from a study of cytomegalovirus exposure and HLA in healthy donors. This CDR3 has 13 amino acids. V was trimmed by 8 bases and J by 1 base, leaving 11 bases between them. CDR1 SNHLY and CDR2 FYNNEI come from the germline V gene. Study-level findings and limits: The study found most TCR sequences rare, yet found some public TCRs in many donors. The tendency of first-cohort TCR clusters to co-occur in the 100 to 150 validation repertoires was identified by a subsequent analysis.

The source is a woman in her twenties or thirties in good health and CMV-seropositive. Sequenced sample: PBMCs. V is TRBV2 and J is TRBJ1-1; D uncertain. The CDR3 sequence is CASGAQENTEAFF. The CDR3 DNA follows: TGTGCCAGCGGCGCCCAGGAGAACACTGAAGCTTTCTTT.